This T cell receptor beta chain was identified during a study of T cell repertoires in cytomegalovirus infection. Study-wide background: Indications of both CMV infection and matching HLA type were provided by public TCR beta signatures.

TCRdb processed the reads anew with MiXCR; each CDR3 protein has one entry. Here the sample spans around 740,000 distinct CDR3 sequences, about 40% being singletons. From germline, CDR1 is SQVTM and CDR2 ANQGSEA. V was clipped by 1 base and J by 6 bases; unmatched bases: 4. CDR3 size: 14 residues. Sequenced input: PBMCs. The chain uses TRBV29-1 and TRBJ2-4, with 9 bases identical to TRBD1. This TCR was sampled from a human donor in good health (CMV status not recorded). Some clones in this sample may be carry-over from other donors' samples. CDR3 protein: CSVEGRDRVNIQYF. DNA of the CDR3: TGCAGCGTTGAAGGCCGGGACAGGGTAAACATTCAGTACTTC.